The entry below gives a single T cell receptor (beta chain) sequence along with its context. This specimen comes from a study of blood T cell repertoires in COVID-19. Study context: Sample material is recorded as cDNA or gDNA derived from T cells, B-cell-depleted T cells, or PBMCs.

V lost 5 bases to trimming and J lost 1 base, with 18 bases between them. CDR3 length: 16 residues. Germline CDR1 and CDR2: MDHEN and SYDVKM. Study processing details: Estimation of nucleated cell counts relied on the amplification of reference gene primers. Repertoires were generated with immunoSEQ multiplex PCR, while TCRdb's copy carries only in-frame clones and drops some. From that table come the V and J calls and clone size; the DNA was used to work out D and trimming. The sample yields around 300,000 clones, over 70% seen once. Sequenced input: peripheral blood. The chain employs TRBV28 and TRBJ2-7, with D perhaps matching TRBD2 (6 bases). The TCR comes from a man under 40 with active or convalescent COVID-19. The CDR3 bases are TGTGCCAGCAGTCCTGCTTTAGCGGCTTTATCCTACGAGCAGTACTTC. Amino acid sequence: CASSPALAALSYEQYF. Variable domain in full (rest from reference TRBV28 and TRBJ2-7): DVKVTQSSRYLVKRTGEKVFLECVQDMDHENMFWYRQDPGLGLRLIYFSYDVKMKEKGDIPEGYSVSREKKERFSLILESASTNQTSMYLCASSPALAALSYEQYFGPGTRLTVT.